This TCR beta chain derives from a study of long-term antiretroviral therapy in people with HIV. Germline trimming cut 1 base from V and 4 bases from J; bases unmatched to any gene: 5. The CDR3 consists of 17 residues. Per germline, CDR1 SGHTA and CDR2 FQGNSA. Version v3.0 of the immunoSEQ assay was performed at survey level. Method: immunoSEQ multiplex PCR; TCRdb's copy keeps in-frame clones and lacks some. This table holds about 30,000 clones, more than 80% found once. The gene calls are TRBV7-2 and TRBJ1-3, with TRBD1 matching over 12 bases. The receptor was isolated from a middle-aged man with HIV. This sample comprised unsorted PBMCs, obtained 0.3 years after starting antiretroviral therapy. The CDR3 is CASSLGFGTGGGNTIYF. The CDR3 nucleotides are TGTGCCAGCAGCTTAGGGTTTGGGACAGGGGGCGGAAACACCATATATTTT.